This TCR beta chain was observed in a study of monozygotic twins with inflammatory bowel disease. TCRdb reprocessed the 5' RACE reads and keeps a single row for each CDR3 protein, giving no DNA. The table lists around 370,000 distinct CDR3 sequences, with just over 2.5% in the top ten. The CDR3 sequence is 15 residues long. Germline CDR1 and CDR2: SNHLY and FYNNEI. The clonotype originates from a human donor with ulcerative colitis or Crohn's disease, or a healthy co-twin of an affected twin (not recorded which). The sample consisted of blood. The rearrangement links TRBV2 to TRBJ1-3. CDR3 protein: CASSDTRLNGNTIYF.